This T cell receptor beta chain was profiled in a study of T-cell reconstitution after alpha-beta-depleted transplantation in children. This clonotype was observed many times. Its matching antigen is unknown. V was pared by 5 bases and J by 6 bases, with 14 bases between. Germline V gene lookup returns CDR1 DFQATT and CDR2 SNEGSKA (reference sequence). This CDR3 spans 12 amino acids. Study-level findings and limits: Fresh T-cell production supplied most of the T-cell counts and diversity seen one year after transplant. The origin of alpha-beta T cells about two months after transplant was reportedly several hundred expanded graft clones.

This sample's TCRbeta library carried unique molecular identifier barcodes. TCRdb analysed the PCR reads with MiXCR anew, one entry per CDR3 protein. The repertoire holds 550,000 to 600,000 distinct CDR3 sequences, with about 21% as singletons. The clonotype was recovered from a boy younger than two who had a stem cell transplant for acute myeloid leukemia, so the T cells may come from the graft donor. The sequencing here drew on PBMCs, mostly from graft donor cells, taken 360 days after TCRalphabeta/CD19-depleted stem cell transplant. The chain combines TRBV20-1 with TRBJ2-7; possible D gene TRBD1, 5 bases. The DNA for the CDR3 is TGCAGTGCTTCGACAGATTTTGCCGAGCAGTACTTC. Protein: CSASTDFAEQYF.